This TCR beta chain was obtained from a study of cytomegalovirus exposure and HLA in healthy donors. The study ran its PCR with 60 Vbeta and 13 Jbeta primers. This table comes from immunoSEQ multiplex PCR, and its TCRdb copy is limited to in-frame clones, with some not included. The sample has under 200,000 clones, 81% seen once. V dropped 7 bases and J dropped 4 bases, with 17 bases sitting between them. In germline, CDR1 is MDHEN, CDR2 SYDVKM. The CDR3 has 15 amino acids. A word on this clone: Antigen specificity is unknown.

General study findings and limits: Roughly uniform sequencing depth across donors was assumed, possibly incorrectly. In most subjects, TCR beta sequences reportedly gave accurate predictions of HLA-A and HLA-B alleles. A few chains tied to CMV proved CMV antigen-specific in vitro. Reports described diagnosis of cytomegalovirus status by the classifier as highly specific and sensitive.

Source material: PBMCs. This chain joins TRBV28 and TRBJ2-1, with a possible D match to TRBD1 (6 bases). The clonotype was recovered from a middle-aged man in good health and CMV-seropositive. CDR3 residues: CASTRLGTKYNEQFF. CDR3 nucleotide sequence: TGTGCCAGCACCCGTTTGGGGACAAAATACAATGAGCAGTTCTTC.